Following are 14 T cell receptor beta chains from one sample sequenced in a study of preoperative IRX-2 immunotherapy in early breast cancer. The method was immunoSEQ multiplex PCR; TCRdb's version includes in-frame clones alone and lacks a portion of them. The table lists around 25,000 clones, around nine tenths of them singletons. Treatment: preoperative locoregional IRX-2 cytokine immunotherapy. The specimen was tumor tissue, collected after IRX-2 immunotherapy. The receptors derive from a human donor with breast cancer.

The chain uses TRBV6-1 and TRBJ2-7, with 8 bases aligning to TRBD1. Germline-derived CDR1 and CDR2 are MNHNS and SASEGT. The CDR3 consists of 14 residues. V dropped 6 bases and J dropped 2; count of bases not matched to a gene: 6. CDR3 DNA: TGTGCCAGCAGGAAGGACAGGGTAGCCTACGAGCAGTACGTC. Its protein product is CASRKDRVAYEQYV.

The CDR3 region is CASSEALTGMTEKLFF. The DNA of the CDR3 is TGTGCCAGCAGTGAAGCTTTGACTGGGATGACTGAAAAACTGTTTTTT. J is TRBJ1-4 and V is TRBV2; no clear D. This CDR3 contains 16 residues. Germline V gene data show CDR1 as SNHLY and CDR2 as FYNNEI. Trimming pared 0 bases from V and 7 bases from J, leaving 15 bases between. The complete variable domain, with remaining parts taken from reference TRBV2 and TRBJ1-4, reads EPEVTQTPSHQVTQMGQEVILRCVPISNHLYFYWYRQILGQKVEFLVSFYNNEISEKSEIFDDQFSVERPDGSNFTLKIRSTKLEDSAMYFCASSEALTGMTEKLFFGSGTQLSVL.

The V gene is TRBV9, the J gene TRBJ2-7; either TRBD1 or TRBD2 may supply D (6 bases each). This CDR3 contains 12 residues. Per germline, CDR1 SGDLS and CDR2 YYNGEE. Here the CDR3 reads CVRGLNSYEQYV. The CDR3 nucleotides read TGTGTCAGGGGACTCAACTCCTACGAGCAGTACGTC.

The J gene is TRBJ1-2, the V gene TRBV5-6; TRBD1 matches at 11 bases. V lost 4 bases, J lost 4 bases, and 3 bases stayed unmatched. CDR3 length equals 14 residues. Per germline, CDR1 SGHDT and CDR2 YYEEEE. The CDR3 protein is CASSGDRGVYGYTF. For the CDR3, the DNA is TGTGCCAGCAGCGGGGACAGGGGGGTCTATGGCTACACCTTC.

This clone was detected a few times. The rearrangement links TRBV19 to TRBJ1-2, with D uncertain. V was pared by 5 bases and J by 6 bases, with 13 bases between. The length of the CDR3 is 13 residues. CDR1 and CDR2 (germline): LNHDA, SQIVND (reference sequence). CDR3 sequence reads: CASSHYTDDGYTF. In DNA form, the CDR3 reads TGTGCCAGTAGTCACTACACGGACGATGGCTACACCTTC.

This clone was found once. This chain joins TRBV27 and TRBJ2-3; 16 positions agree with TRBD2. The CDR3 length is 16 residues. With 5 bases clipped from V and 9 bases from J, the junction kept 8 bases outside the gene matches. CDR1 is MNHEY, CDR2 SMNVEV, per germline (reference sequence). The CDR3: CASSQGTSGGARTQYF. CDR3 sequence (DNA): TGTGCCAGCAGTCAGGGGACTAGCGGGGGGGCGCGGACGCAGTATTTT.

This clone showed up just once. The chain is built from TRBV19 and TRBJ2-1; 10 positions match TRBD1. This CDR3 comprises 16 residues. Germline CDR1 is LNHDA and CDR2 is SQIVND (reference sequence). The trim removed 6 bases at V and 7 bases at J, leaving 12 bases unmatched. CDR3 loop: CASRVTGTGARNEQFF. The CDR3 DNA sequence: TGTGCCAGTAGAGTCACCGGGACAGGGGCAAGGAATGAGCAGTTCTTC.

The chain recombines TRBV2 with TRBJ2-7, with 8 bases aligning to TRBD2. Germline-derived CDR1 and CDR2 are SNHLY and FYNNEI. The length of the CDR3 is 13 residues. Germline trimming cut 10 bases from V and 1 base from J; bases unmatched to any gene: 6. The CDR3 loop is CATRRLASYEQYV. DNA of the CDR3: TGTGCCACAAGACGACTAGCGTCCTACGAGCAGTACGTC.

V gene TRBV18 combines with J gene TRBJ1-5, with D maybe TRBD1 (6 bases). This CDR3 is built from 18 residues. Germline V lookup: CDR1 KGHSH, CDR2 LQKENI. Between the trimmed V and J ends, which lost 4 bases and 3 bases, there was a span of 22 bases. The CDR3 nucleotides read TGTGCCAGCTCACTAGGACAGAGCCCTCGAAAGGTCAATCAGCCCCAGCATTTT. Translation: CASSLGQSPRKVNQPQHF.

The chain is built from TRBV7-5 and TRBJ1-6; the DNA was not used to check the table's D call, TRBD1. TRBV7-5 is a recognized pseudogene. The CDR3 runs to 16 residues. The CDR3 DNA follows: TGTGTCAGAAGTCCGACAGGGGCCTCCTATAATTCACCCCTCCACTTT. Its translation is CVRSPTGASYNSPLHF.

This sequence joins TRBV19 and TRBJ1-2; D gene unclear. V was trimmed by 7 bases and J by 8 bases, leaving 20 bases between them. Germline loops: CDR1 LNHDA, CDR2 SQIVND (reference sequence). The CDR3 spans 14 residues. Here the CDR3 DNA reads TGTGCCAGTACTTATGGAGCCGGTCGGGGAGGCTACACCTTC. Amino acid sequence: CASTYGAGRGGYTF.

The chain has TRBV20-1 and TRBJ2-3; unclear D gene. The germline V gene has CDR1 DFQATT and CDR2 SNEGSKA (reference sequence). Deletions cut 5 bases from V and 14 bases from J, with 17 bases between. The CDR3 runs to 11 residues. The CDR3 DNA sequence: TGCAGTGCTGTTAGTGGCGACCCGGTGTATTTT. Residues: CSAVSGDPVYF.

The sample holds one count of this clone. The rearrangement joins TRBV2 to TRBJ1-1; D is ambiguous. The V gene lost 6 bases and the J gene lost 0 bases, with 8 bases spanning the gap. The CDR3 contains 13 residues. Germline values: CDR1 SNHLY, CDR2 FYNNEI. The CDR3 nucleotides read TGTGCCAGCAGAACCAACATGAACACTGAAGCTTTCTTT. Amino acids: CASRTNMNTEAFF.

Here the CDR3 reads CASSVVPGPYNEQFF. The CDR3 DNA follows: TGTGCCAGCAGCGTAGTCCCAGGCCCCTACAATGAGCAGTTCTTC. The rearrangement joins TRBV9 to TRBJ2-1; no clear D. V lost 0 bases, J lost 2 bases, and 9 bases lay in between. Germline CDR1 SGDLS, CDR2 YYNGEE. The CDR3 loop spans 15 amino acids.